This is a list of T cell receptor beta chains from one sample in a study of T-cell memory formation after mild COVID-19. TCRdb re-called the 5' RACE reads with MiXCR, one entry per CDR3 protein. The table lists 470,000 or so distinct CDR3 sequences, more than 15% of them singletons, with about 22% in the top ten. Sequencing used PBMCs or a T cell subset sorted from them (not recorded which). All receptors derive from a man aged 18 to 30 who had mild COVID-19 (a few samples of this study predate the infection). Cell type and time point are not known. Both conserved end residues are part of each CDR3. Each record gives: D gene, V gene, J gene, clone size, CDR3 DNA, CDR3 protein. D genes are given only for firm matches. Clone size is shown for a subset of rows, as once, few, many or a class of expanded clone.

d_gene: TRBD1; v_gene: TRBV24-1; j_gene: TRBJ2-5; abundance: -; CDR3nt: TGTGCCACCAGTGATTTCCCAACAGGGGGCCAAGAGACCCAGTACTTC; CDR3aa: CATSDFPTGGQETQYF
d_gene: -; v_gene: TRBV4-1; j_gene: TRBJ1-5; abundance: -; CDR3nt: TGCGCCAGCAGCCACCTGCTAGGGGGTTTTCTCACGTCGGCCCAGCATTTT; CDR3aa: CASSHLLGGFLTSAQHF
d_gene: -; v_gene: TRBV29-1; j_gene: TRBJ2-5; abundance: -; CDR3nt: TGCAGCGTTGAAGATTGGATCGTGGGGGAGACCCAGTACTTC; CDR3aa: CSVEDWIVGETQYF
d_gene: -; v_gene: TRBV25-1; j_gene: TRBJ1-6; abundance: few; CDR3nt: TGTGCCAGCAGTGACTACAGGGAGTATTCACCCCTCCACTTT; CDR3aa: CASSDYREYSPLHF
d_gene: -; v_gene: TRBV7-9; j_gene: TRBJ1-5; abundance: -; CDR3nt: TGTGCCAGCAGCCCAGGGTGGGGGAGAGAGGATGGTCAGCCCCAGCATTTT; CDR3aa: CASSPGWGREDGQPQHF
d_gene: -; v_gene: TRBV5-1; j_gene: TRBJ1-4; abundance: -; CDR3nt: TGCGCCAGCAGCTTGACTTCAGGCAGTGAAAAACTGTTTTTT; CDR3aa: CASSLTSGSEKLFF
d_gene: TRBD2; v_gene: TRBV11-2; j_gene: TRBJ2-5; abundance: few; CDR3nt: TGTGCCAGCAGCCCTTCGGTCTACAGGCGGGGGGAGACCCAGTACTTC; CDR3aa: CASSPSVYRRGETQYF
d_gene: TRBD1; v_gene: TRBV5-1; j_gene: TRBJ1-1; abundance: few; CDR3nt: TGCGCCAGCAGCATGGACAGGGCGAGGGACACTGAAGCTTTCTTT; CDR3aa: CASSMDRARDTEAFF
d_gene: -; v_gene: TRBV7-7; j_gene: TRBJ2-2; abundance: -; CDR3nt: TGTGCTAGCAGCTTAGATGATAGAGGACTAACTGAAACCGGGGAGCTGTTTTTT; CDR3aa: CASSLDDRGLTETGELFF
d_gene: -; v_gene: TRBV28; j_gene: TRBJ1-1; abundance: -; CDR3nt: TGTGCCAGCAGCGGAGTCCAGGACACTGACTCTGAAGCTTTCTTT; CDR3aa: CASSGVQDTDSEAFF
d_gene: TRBD1; v_gene: TRBV7-9; j_gene: TRBJ1-5; abundance: -; CDR3nt: TGTGCCAGCAGCCAATCCGGGACAGGGGGCTCCCCCATTAATCAGCCCCAGCATTTT; CDR3aa: CASSQSGTGGSPINQPQHF
d_gene: -; v_gene: TRBV24-1; j_gene: TRBJ1-5; abundance: few; CDR3nt: TGTGCCACCAGTAAGAAGGGCATAGTGCAGCCCCAGCATTTT; CDR3aa: CATSKKGIVQPQHF
d_gene: TRBD1; v_gene: TRBV5-6; j_gene: TRBJ2-7; abundance: few; CDR3nt: TGTGCCAGCAGCTTGTTGGGACAGGACTACGAGCAGTACTTC; CDR3aa: CASSLLGQDYEQYF
d_gene: TRBD1; v_gene: TRBV29-1; j_gene: TRBJ2-5; abundance: -; CDR3nt: TGCAGCGCCCGGCGGGACAGGGAGGTACAAGAGACCCAGTACTTC; CDR3aa: CSARRDREVQETQYF